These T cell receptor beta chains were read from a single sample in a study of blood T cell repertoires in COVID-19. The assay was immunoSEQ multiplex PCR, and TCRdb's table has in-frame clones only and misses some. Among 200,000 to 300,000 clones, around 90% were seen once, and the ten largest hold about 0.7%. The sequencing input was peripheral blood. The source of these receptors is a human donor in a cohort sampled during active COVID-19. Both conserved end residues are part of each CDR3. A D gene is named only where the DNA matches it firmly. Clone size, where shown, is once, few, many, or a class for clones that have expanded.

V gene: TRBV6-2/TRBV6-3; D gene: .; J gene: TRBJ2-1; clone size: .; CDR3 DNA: TGTGCCAGCAGTTACGGACAGTTCAACACGGGGTTCTTC; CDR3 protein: CASSYGQFNTGFF
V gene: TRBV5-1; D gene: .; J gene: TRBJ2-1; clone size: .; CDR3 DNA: TGCGCCAGCAGCTTGGCCGGGGTCGAGTCCTACAATGAGCAGTTCTTC; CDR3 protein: CASSLAGVESYNEQFF
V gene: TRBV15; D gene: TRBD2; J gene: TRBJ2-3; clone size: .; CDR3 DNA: TGTGCCACCAGCAGAGAAACTAGCGGGACAGATACGCAGTATTTT; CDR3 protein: CATSRETSGTDTQYF
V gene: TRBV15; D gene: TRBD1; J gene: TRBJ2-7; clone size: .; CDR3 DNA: TGTGCCACCAGCAGAGAAACAGGGGCTGGTGGCGAGCAGTACTTC; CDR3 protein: CATSRETGAGGEQYF
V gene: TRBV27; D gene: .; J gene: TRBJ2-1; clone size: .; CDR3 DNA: TGTGCCAGCAGTTTCATCGCGGGTGGCTACAATGAGCAGTTCTTC; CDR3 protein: CASSFIAGGYNEQFF
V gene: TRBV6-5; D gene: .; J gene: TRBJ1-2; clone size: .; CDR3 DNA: TGTGCCAGCAGTTCCCGGGGGGCGGGTGGCTACACCTTC; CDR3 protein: CASSSRGAGGYTF
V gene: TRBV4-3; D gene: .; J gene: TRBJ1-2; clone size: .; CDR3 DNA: TGCGCCAGCAGCCAAGAACCAGGGGTCGGTTATGGCTACACCTTC; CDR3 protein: CASSQEPGVGYGYTF
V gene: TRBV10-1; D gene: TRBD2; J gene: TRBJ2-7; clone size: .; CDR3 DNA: TGCGCCAGCAGTGACGGGAGGCCTCGCGAGCAGTACTTC; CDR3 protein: CASSDGRPREQYF
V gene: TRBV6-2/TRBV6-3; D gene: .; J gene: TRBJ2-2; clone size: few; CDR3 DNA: TGTGCCAGCAGTTACGGCGAGGCCGGGGAGCTGTTTTTT; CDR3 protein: CASSYGEAGELFF
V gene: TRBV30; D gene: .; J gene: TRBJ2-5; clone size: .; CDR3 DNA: TGTGCCTGGAGTTTTGACAGAACCCAAGAGACCCAGTACTTC; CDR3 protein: CAWSFDRTQETQYF
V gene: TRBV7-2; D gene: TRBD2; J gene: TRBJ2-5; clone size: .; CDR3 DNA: TGTGCCAGCAGCTTAGATGGTCCGGGGGGTGAGGATGGGACCCAGTACTTC; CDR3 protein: CASSLDGPGGEDGTQYF
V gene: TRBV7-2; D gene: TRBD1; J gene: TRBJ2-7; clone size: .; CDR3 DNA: TGTGCCAGCAGCGGACGACAGGGGGCCTACGAGCAGTACTTC; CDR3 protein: CASSGRQGAYEQYF
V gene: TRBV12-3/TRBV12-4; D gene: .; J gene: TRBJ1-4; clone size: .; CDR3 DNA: TGTGCCAGCATTCCTGTTGAAAAACTGTTTTTT; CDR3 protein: CASIPVEKLFF
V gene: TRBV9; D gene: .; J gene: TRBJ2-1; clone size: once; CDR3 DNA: TGTGCCAGCAGCGTAGGGGGTCGGGAAGGGAATGAGCAGTTCTTC; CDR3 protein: CASSVGGREGNEQFF
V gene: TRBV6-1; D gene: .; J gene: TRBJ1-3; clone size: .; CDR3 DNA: TGTGCCAGCAGTGATAGCCTGGCACTTTACTCTGGAAACACCATATATTTT; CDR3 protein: CASSDSLALYSGNTIYF
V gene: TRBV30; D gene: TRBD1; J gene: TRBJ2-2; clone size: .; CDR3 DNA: TGTGCCTGGAGGGGGACAGGTACCGGGGAGCTGTTTTTT; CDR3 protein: CAWRGTGTGELFF
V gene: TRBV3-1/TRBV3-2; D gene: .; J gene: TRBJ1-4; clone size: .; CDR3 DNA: TGTGCCAGCAGCCAGAGGATACCGGGACTAAGCGGGTCTAATGAAAAACTGTTTTTT; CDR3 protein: CASSQRIPGLSGSNEKLFF